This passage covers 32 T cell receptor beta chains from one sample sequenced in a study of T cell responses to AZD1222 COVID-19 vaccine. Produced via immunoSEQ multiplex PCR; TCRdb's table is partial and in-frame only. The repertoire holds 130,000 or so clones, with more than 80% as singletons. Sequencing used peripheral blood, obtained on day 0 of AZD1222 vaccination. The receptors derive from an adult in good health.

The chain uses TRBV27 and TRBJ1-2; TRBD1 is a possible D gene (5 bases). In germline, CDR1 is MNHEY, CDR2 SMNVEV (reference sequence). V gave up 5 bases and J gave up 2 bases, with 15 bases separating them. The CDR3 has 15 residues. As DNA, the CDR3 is TGTGCCAGCAGTCCCCTCAGGGCGGGGAACTATGGCTACACCTTC. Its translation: CASSPLRAGNYGYTF.

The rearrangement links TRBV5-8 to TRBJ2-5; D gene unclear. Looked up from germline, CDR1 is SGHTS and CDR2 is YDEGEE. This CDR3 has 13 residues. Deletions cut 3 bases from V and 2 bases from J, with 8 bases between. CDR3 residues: CASSSDRQETQYF. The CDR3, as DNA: TGTGCCAGCAGCTCCGACCGGCAAGAGACCCAGTACTTC.

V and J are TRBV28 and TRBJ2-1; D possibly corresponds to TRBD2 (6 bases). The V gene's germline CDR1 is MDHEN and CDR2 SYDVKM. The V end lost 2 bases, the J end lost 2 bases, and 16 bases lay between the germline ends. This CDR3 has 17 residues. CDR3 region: CASSLGVAGPTYNEQFF. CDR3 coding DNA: TGTGCCAGCAGTTTAGGGGTGGCGGGACCTACCTACAATGAGCAGTTCTTC.

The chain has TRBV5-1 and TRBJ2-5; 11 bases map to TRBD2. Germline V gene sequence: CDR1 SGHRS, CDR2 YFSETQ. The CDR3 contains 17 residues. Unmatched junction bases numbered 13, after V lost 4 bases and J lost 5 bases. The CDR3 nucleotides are TGCGCCAGCAGCGCTAGCGGGGGGATCGGAGGCTGGGAGACCCAGTACTTC. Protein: CASSASGGIGGWETQYF. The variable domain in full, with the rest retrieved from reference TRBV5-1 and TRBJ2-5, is KAGVTQTPRYLIKTRGQQVTLSCSPISGHRSVSWYQQTPGQGLQFLFEYFSETQRNKGNFPGRFSGRQFSNSRSEMNVSTLELGDSALYLCASSASGGIGGWETQYFGPGTRLLVL.

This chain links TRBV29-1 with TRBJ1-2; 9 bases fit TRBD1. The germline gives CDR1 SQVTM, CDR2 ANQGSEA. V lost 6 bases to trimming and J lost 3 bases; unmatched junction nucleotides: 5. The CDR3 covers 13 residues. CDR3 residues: CSVTGGKDYGYTF. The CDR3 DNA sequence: TGCAGCGTGACAGGGGGGAAGGACTATGGCTACACCTTC.

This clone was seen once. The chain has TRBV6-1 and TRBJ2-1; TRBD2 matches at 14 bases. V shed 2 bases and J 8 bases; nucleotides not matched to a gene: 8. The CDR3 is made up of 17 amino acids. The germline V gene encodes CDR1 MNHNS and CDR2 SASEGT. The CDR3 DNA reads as TGTGCCAGCAGTGAACCGGGACTAGCGGGAGTAGGCGATGAGCAGTTCTTC. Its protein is CASSEPGLAGVGDEQFF.

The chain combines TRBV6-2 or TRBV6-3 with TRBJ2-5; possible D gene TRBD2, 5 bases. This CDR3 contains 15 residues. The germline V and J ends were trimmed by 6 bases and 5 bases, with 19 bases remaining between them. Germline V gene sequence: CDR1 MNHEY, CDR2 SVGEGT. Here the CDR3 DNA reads TGTGCCAGCAGCGGAGGTGGTGGGAAGAGGGAGACCCAGTACTTC. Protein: CASSGGGGKRETQYF.

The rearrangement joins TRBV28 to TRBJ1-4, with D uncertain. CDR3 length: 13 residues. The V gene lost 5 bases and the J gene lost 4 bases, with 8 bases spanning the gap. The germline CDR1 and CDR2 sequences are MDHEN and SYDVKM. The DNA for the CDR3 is TGTGCCAGCAGTCCAGGACTTAATGAAAAACTGTTTTTT. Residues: CASSPGLNEKLFF.

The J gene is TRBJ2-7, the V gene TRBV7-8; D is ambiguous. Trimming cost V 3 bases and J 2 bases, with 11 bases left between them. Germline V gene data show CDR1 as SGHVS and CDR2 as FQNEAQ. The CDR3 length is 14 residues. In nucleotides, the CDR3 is TGTGCCAGCAGCTTTAGACCCTCAACCTACGAGCAGTACTTC. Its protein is CASSFRPSTYEQYF.

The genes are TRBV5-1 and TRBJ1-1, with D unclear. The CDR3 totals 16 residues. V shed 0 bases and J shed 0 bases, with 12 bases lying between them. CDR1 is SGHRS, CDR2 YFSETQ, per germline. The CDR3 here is CASSLGAASMNTEAFF. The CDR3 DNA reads TGCGCCAGCAGCTTGGGGGCGGCTAGCATGAACACTGAAGCTTTCTTT.

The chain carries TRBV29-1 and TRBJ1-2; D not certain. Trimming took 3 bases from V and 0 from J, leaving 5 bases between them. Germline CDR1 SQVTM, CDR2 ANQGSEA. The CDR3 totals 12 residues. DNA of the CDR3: TGCAGCGTTGATCTGTCTAACTATGGCTACACCTTC. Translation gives CSVDLSNYGYTF. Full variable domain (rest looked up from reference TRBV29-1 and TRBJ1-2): SAVISQKPSRDICQRGTSLTIQCQVDSQVTMMFWYRQQPGQSLTLIATANQGSEATYESGFVIDKFPISRPNLTFSTLTVSNMSPEDSSIYLCSVDLSNYGYTFGSGTRLTVV.

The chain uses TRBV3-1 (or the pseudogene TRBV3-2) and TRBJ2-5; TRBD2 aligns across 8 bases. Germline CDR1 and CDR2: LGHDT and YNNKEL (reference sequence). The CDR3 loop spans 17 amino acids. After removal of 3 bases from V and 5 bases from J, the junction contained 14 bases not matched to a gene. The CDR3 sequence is CASSQIVGRGGYETQYF. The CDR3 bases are TGTGCCAGCAGCCAGATTGTGGGACGGGGGGGCTATGAGACCCAGTACTTC.

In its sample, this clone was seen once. The CDR3 DNA reads as TGTGCCAGCTCACCAGCGGGAGCAAACACAGATACGCAGTATTTT. Translated: CASSPAGANTDTQYF. The genes are TRBV18 and TRBJ2-3; TRBD2 agrees at 7 bases. Per the germline V gene, CDR1 is KGHSH and CDR2 is LQKENI. With V trimmed by 2 bases and J by 2 bases, 4 bases remained unmatched. The CDR3 sequence is 15 residues long.

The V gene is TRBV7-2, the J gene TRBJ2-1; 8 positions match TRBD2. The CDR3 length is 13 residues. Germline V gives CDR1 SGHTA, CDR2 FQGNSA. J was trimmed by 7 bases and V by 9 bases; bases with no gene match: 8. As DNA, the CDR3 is TGTGCCAGTAGTGGGGCGGGAGGTAATGAGCAGTTCTTC. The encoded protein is CASSGAGGNEQFF.

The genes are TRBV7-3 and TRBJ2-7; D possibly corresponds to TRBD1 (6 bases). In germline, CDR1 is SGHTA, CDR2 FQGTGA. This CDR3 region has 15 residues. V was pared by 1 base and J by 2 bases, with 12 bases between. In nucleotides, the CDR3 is TGTGCCAGCAGCTTAAGTTCCAGGGGAGCCTACGAGCAGTACTTC. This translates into CASSLSSRGAYEQYF.

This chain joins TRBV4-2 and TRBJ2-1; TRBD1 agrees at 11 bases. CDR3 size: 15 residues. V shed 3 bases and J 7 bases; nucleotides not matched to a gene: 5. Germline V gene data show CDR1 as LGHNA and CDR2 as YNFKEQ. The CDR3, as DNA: TGTGCCAGCAGCCAGGGACAGGGGGAGAGGAATGAGCAGTTCTTC. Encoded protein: CASSQGQGERNEQFF.

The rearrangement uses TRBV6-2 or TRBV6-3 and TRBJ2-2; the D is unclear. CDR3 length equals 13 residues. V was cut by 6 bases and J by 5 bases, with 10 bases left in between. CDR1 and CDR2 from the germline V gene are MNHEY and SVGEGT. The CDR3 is CASSSSLTGELFF. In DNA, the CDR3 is TGTGCCAGCAGCTCATCCCTAACCGGGGAGCTGTTTTTT.

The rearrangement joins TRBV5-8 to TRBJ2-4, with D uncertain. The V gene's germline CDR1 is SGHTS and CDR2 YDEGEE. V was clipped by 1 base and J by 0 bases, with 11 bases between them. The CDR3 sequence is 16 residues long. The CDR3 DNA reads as TGTGCCAGCAGCTTGACCGGGCCACTAGCCAAAAACATTCAGTACTTC. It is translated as CASSLTGPLAKNIQYF.

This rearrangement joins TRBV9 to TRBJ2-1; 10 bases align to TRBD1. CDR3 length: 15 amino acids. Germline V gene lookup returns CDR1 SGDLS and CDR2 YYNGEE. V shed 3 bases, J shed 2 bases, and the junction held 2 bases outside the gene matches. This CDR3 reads CASSATGGAYNEQFF. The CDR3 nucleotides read TGTGCCAGCAGCGCGACAGGGGGCGCCTACAATGAGCAGTTCTTC. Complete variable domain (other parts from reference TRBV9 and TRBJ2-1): DSGVTQTPKHLITATGQRVTLRCSPRSGDLSVYWYQQSLDQGLQFLIQYYNGEERAKGNILERFSAQQFPDLHSELNLSSLELGDSALYFCASSATGGAYNEQFFGPGTRLTVL.

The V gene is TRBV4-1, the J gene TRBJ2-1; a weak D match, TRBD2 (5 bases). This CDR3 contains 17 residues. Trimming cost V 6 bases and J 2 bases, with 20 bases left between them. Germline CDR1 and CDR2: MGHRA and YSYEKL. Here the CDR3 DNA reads TGCGCCAGCAGACACACCTTAGCGACCAAACCCTACAATGAGCAGTTCTTC. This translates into CASRHTLATKPYNEQFF.

CDR3 residues: CASSIHRDRGLGYTF. The CDR3 nucleotides read TGTGCCAGTAGTATTCACCGGGACAGGGGGCTTGGCTACACCTTC. The V and J genes are TRBV19 and TRBJ1-2, with TRBD1 matching over 12 bases. This CDR3 has 15 residues. Germline V gene data show CDR1 as LNHDA and CDR2 as SQIVND (reference sequence). After removal of 3 bases from V and 7 bases from J, the junction contained 6 bases not matched to a gene. Complete variable domain (other parts from reference TRBV19 and TRBJ1-2): DGGITQSPKYLFRKEGQNVTLSCEQNLNHDAMYWYRQDPGQGLRLIYYSQIVNDFQKGDIAEGYSVSREKKESFPLTVTSAQKNPTAFYLCASSIHRDRGLGYTFGSGTRLTVV.

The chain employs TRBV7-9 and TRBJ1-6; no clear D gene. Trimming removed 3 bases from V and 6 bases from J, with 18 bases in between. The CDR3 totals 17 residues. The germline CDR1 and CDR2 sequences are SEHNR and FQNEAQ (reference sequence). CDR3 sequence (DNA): TGTGCCAGCAGCTTTAGTGGTCTGGGAGGAATTAATTCACCCCTCCACTTT. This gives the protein CASSFSGLGGINSPLHF.

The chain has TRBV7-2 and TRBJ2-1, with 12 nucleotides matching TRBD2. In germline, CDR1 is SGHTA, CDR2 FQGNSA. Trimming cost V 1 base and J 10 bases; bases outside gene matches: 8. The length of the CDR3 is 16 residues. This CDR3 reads CASSLGASGRAREQFF. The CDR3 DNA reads TGTGCCAGCAGCTTAGGGGCTAGCGGGAGGGCCAGGGAGCAGTTCTTC.

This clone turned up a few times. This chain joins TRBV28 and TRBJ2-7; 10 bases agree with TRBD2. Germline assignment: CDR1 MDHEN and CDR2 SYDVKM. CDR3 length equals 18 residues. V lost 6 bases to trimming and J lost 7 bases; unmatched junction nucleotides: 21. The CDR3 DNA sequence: TGTGCCAGCAGCCAAATCGCCCTACTAGCGGGAAGACCGGGAGAGCAGTACTTC. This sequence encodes CASSQIALLAGRPGEQYF.

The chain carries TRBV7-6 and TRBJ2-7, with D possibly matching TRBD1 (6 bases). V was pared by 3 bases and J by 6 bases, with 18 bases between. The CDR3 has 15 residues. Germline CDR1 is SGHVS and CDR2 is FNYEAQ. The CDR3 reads CASSFSTGTKGEQYF. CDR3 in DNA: TGTGCCAGCAGCTTTTCAACCGGGACAAAAGGCGAGCAGTACTTC.

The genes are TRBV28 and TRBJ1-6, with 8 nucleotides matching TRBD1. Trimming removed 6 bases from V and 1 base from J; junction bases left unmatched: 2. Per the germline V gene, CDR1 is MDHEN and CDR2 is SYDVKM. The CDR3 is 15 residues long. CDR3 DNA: TGTGCCAGCAGGGGGACAGGTTCCTATAATTCACCCCTCCACTTT. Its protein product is CASRGTGSYNSPLHF.

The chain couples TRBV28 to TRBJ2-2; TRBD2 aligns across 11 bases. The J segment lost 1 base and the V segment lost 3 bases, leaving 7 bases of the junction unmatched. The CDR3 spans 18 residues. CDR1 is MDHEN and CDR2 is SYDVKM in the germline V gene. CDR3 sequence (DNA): TGTGCCAGCAGTTTCCAACGACTAGCGGGGAGGAACACCGGGGAGCTGTTTTTT. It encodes CASSFQRLAGRNTGELFF. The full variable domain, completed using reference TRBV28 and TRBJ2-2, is DVKVTQSSRYLVKRTGEKVFLECVQDMDHENMFWYRQDPGLGLRLIYFSYDVKMKEKGDIPEGYSVSREKKERFSLILESASTNQTSMYLCASSFQRLAGRNTGELFFGEGSRLTVL.

This CDR3 reads CASTPGAAKNIQYF. The CDR3, as DNA: TGTGCCAGCACCCCGGGGGCAGCCAAAAACATTCAGTACTTC. This sequence joins TRBV5-6 and TRBJ2-4; D is possibly TRBD1 or TRBD2 (6 bases each). CDR1 and CDR2 from the germline V gene are SGHDT and YYEEEE. CDR3 length equals 14 residues. V was cut by 6 bases and J by 0 bases, with 10 bases left in between.

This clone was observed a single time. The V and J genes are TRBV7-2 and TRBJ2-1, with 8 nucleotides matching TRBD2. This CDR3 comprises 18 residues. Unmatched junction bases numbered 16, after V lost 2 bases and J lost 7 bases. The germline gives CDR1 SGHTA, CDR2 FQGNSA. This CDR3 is CASSLNYRGSGRANEQFF. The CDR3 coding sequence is TGTGCCAGCAGCTTAAACTACCGGGGAAGCGGGAGAGCAAATGAGCAGTTCTTC. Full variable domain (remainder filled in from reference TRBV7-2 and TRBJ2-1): GAGVSQSPSNKVTEKGKDVELRCDPISGHTALYWYRQSLGQGLEFLIYFQGNSAPDKSGLPSDRFSAERTGGSVSTLTIQRTQQEDSAVYLCASSLNYRGSGRANEQFFGPGTRLTVL.

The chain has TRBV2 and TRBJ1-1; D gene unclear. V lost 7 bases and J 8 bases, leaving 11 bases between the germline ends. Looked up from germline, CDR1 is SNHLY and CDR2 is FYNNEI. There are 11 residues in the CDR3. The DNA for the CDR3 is TGTGCCAGCAATAAGTTATCCGAAGCTTTCTTT. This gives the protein CASNKLSEAFF.

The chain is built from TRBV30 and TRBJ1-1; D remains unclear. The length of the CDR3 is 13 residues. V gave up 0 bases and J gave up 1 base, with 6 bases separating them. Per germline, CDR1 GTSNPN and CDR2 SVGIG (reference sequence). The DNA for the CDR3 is TGTGCCTGGAGTGTATGGCGGAACACTGAAGCTTTCTTT. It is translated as CAWSVWRNTEAFF.

This CDR3 is CASSPPGLGEQYF. The CDR3 region has the DNA TGTGCCAGCAGTCCGCCGGGACTGGGGGAGCAGTACTTC. The chain recombines TRBV27 with TRBJ2-7; weak D call: TRBD2 (6 bases). The CDR3 consists of 13 residues. The germline V gene encodes CDR1 MNHEY and CDR2 SMNVEV (reference sequence). V was clipped by 5 bases and J by 7 bases, with 15 bases between them.